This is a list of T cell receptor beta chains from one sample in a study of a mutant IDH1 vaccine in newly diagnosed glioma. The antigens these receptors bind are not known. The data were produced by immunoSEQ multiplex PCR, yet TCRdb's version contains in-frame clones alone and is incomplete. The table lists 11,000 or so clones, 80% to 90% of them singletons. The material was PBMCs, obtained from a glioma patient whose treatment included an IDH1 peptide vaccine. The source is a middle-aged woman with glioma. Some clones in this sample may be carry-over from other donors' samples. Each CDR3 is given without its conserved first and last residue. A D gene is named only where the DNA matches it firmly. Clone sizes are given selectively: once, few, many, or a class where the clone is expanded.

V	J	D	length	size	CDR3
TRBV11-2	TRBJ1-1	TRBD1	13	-	ASSFGDRLNTEAF
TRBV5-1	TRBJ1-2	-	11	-	ASSLAGTDGYT
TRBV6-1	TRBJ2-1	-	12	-	ASSAGGANNEQF
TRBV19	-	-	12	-	ASSIGLAGYEQY
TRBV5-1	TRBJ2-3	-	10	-	ASSLVGDTQY
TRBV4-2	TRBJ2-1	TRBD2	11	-	ASSQDSGGPLF
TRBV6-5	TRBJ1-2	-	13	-	ASSPPIGGHYGYT
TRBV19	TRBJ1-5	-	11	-	ASSGQLNQPQH
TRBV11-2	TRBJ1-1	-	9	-	ASSLVGEAF
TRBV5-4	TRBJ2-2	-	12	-	ASSFSHRDGELF
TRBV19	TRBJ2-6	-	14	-	ASSPGRTERANVLT
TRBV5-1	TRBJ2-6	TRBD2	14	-	ASSFGGGPGANVLT
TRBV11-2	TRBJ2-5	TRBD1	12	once	ASGQGRARETQY
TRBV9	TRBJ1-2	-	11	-	ASSDSARVGYT
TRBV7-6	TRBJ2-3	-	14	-	ASSLTGGDSADTQY
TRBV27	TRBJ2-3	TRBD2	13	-	ASSPLAGGPDTQY
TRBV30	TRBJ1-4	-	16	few	AWSYFRGGRAVNEKLF
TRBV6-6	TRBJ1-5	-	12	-	ASSYPGEGQPQH
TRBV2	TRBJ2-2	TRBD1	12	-	ASRERGLTGELF
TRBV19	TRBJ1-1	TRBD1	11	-	ASRDRGLTEAF
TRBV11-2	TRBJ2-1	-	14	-	ASSPTDRHSNNEQF
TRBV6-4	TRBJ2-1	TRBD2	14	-	ASSALAGSGVYEQF
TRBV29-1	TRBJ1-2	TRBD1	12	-	SIRRGTENYGYT
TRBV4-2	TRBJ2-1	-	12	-	ASSQDPFDNEQF